This TCR beta chain was recovered during a study of T cell responses to AZD1222 COVID-19 vaccine. Overall study context: Pooling was applied to second doses at about 4 or about 12 weeks. Findings and limits, study-wide: Researchers took repertoire samples only after the peak T cell response had come. Spike was spanned by vaccine-associated CD4 TCRs, with dominance at 160-218 and 743-854. Receipt of two AZD1222 doses was followed by a rise in Spike-specific TCR breadth and depth.

About this clone itself: No antigen is known for it.

Profiling relied on immunoSEQ multiplex PCR, and the TCRdb table lists in-frame clones only, not all of them. The data hold fewer than 100,000 clones, with 70% to 90% observed a single time. The sample was peripheral blood, taken on day 0 of AZD1222 vaccination. The sequence was obtained from an adult in good health.

In DNA form, the CDR3 reads TGTGCCAGTACCCCGACAGGGCCGAGCTCTGGGGCCAACGTCCTGACTTTC. Its translation is CASTPTGPSSGANVLTF. The rearrangement links TRBV19 to TRBJ2-6; 7 bases fit TRBD1. Germline CDR1 LNHDA, CDR2 SQIVND (reference sequence). The CDR3 consists of 17 residues. Trimming cost V 7 bases and J 0 bases; bases outside gene matches: 9.